Listed here is a single TCR beta chain. The CDR3 length is 14 residues. V shed 5 bases and J shed 1 base, with 11 bases lying between them. The germline V gene has CDR1 SGHVS and CDR2 FNYEAQ. The source of the sample is a study of T cells in tumors after PD-1 blockade. Turning to the study itself: Prior checkpoint blockade, systemic immunosuppressant use, or anti-cancer therapy within 4 weeks excluded patients. Treatment was either pembrolizumab 200 mg every 3 weeks or cemiplimab 350 mg every 2 weeks. During anti-PD-1 treatment, some patients continued daily vismodegib 150 mg.

Using immunoSEQ multiplex PCR, the repertoire was profiled, and TCRdb retains in-frame clones only, with some absent. The data hold 50,000 to 75,000 clones, with 74% observed a single time. Specimen: PBMCs, collected after anti-PD-1 treatment. This receptor was taken from a human donor with basal cell carcinoma. This chain uses TRBV7-6 with TRBJ1-1; D is uncertain. The CDR3 DNA follows: TGTGCCAGCAGCCCAACGACTGCGAACACTGAAGCTTTCTTT. Translating it yields CASSPTTANTEAFF.